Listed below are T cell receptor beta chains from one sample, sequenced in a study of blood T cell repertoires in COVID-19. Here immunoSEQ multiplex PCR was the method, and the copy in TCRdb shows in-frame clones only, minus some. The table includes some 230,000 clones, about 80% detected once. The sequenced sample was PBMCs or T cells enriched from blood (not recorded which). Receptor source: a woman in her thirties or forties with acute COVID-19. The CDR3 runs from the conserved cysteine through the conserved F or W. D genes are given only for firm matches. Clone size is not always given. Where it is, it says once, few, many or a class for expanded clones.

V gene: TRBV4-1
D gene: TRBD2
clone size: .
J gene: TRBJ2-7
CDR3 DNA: TGCGCCAGCAGCCAAAAGACGGCAGCGGGGAGCTCCTACGAGCAGTACTTC
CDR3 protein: CASSQKTAAGSSYEQYF

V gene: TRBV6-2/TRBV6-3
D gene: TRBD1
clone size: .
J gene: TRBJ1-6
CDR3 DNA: TGTGCCAGCAGTAGTCCACAGGGGACCAATTCACCCCTCCACTTT
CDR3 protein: CASSSPQGTNSPLHF

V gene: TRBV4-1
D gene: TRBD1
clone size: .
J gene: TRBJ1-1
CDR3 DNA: TGCGCCAGCAGCCAAGATCCCCCGGGGACAGGTTTAGCTTTCTTT
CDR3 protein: CASSQDPPGTGLAFF

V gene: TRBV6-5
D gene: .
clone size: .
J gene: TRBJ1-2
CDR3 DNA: TGTGCCAGCACCCAGACAGAGAACTATGGCTACACCTTC
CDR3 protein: CASTQTENYGYTF

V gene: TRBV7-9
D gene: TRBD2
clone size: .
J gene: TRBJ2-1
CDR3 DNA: TGTGCCAGCAGCTTAGTTAGCGGGGGGAGGGATGAGCAGTTCTTC
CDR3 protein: CASSLVSGGRDEQFF

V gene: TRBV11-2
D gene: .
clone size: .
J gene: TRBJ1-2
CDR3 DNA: TGTGCCAGCAGCGAAGATAACTGGGCAGCGGGTGGCTACACCTTC
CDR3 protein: CASSEDNWAAGGYTF

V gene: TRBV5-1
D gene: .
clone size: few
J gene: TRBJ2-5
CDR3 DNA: TGCGCCAGCAGCCGGCCGGAGGGGCAAGAGACCCAGTACTTC
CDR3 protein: CASSRPEGQETQYF

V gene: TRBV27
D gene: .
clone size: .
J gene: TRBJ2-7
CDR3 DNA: TGTGCCAGCAGTTTAAGGAGGGATACGGGGGAGCAGTACTTC
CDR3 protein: CASSLRRDTGEQYF

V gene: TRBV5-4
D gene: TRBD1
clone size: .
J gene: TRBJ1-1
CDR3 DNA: TGTGCCACCATCCCAACAGGGGCGCAGACGAACACTGAAGCTTTCTTT
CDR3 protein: CATIPTGAQTNTEAFF

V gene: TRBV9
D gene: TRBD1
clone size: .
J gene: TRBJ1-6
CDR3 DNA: TGTGCCAGCAGCGTAGGGACAGGGAATTCACCCCTCCACTTT
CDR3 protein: CASSVGTGNSPLHF

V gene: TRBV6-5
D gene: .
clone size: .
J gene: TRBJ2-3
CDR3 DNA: TGTGCCAGCAATTCTGGGGGCATTGATAATACGCAGTATTTT
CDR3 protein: CASNSGGIDNTQYF

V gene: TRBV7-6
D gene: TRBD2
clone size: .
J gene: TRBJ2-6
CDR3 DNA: TGTGCCAGCAGCCCTCCCCTAGCGGGAGGCCCCGGGGCCAACGTCCTGACTTTC
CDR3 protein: CASSPPLAGGPGANVLTF

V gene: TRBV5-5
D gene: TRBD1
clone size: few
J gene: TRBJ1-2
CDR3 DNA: TGTGCCAGCAGCTTGGACCAGACAGGGGGAAATGGCTACACCTTC
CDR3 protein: CASSLDQTGGNGYTF

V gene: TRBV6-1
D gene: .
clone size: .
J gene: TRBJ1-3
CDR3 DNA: TGTGCCAGCAGTGAATTTCGGGGGGTGGGTGGAAACACCATATATTTT
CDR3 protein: CASSEFRGVGGNTIYF

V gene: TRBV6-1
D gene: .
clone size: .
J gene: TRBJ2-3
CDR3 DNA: TGTGCCAGCAGTGAGAGAAGCGGAGTACGGGCAGATACGCAGTATTTT
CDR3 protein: CASSERSGVRADTQYF

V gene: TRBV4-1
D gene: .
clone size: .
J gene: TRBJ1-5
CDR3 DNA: TGCGCCAGCAGCCAAGATTCAGGGATGGGCAATCAGCCCCAGCATTTT
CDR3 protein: CASSQDSGMGNQPQHF

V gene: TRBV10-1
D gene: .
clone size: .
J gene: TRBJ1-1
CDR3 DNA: TGCGCCAGCAGTGTAGGGGGGAACACTGAAGCTTTCTTT
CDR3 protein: CASSVGGNTEAFF

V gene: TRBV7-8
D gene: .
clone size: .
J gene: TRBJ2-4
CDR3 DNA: TGTGCCAGCAGCTTGGCCGGAGGCATTCAGTACTTC
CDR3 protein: CASSLAGGIQYF

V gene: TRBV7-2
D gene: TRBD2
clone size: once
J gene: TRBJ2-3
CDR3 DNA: TGTGCCAGCAGCCGTCTCGGGGGGTCACCGGATACGCAGTATTTT
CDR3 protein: CASSRLGGSPDTQYF

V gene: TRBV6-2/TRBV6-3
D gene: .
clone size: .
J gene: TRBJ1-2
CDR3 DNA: TGTGCCAGCAGTTACTCGACTGTCAGTTCAAACTATGGCTACACCTTC
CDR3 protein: CASSYSTVSSNYGYTF

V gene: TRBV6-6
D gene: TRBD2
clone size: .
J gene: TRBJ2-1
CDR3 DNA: TGTGCCAGCAGTCCTACCCCCACTAGCGGGAGGGCCGATGAGCAGTTCTTC
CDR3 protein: CASSPTPTSGRADEQFF

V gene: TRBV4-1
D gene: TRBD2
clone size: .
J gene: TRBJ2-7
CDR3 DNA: TGCGCCAGCAGCCAGCCTAGCGGGATCGAGCAGTACTTC
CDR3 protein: CASSQPSGIEQYF

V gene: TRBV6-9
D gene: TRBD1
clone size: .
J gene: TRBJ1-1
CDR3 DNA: TGTGCCAGCCGGACAGGGGTCACTGAAGCTTTCTTT
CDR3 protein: CASRTGVTEAFF

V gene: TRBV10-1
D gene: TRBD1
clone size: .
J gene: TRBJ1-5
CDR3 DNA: TGCGCCATCTTTAAGGACAGGGGGTCATATCAGCCCCAGCATTTT
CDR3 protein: CAIFKDRGSYQPQHF

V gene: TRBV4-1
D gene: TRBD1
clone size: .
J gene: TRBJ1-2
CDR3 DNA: TGCGCCAGCAGCCAGGCAGGGGGCATTAGCTATGGCTACACCTTC
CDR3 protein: CASSQAGGISYGYTF

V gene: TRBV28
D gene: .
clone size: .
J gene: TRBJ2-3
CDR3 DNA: TGTGCCAGCCATAATAGAGATACGCAGTATTTT
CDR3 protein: CASHNRDTQYF

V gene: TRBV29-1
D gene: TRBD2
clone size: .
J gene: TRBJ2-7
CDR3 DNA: TGCAGCGCCGCCGGCGGTCCTAGCGGGATCTACGAGCAGTACTTC
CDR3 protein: CSAAGGPSGIYEQYF

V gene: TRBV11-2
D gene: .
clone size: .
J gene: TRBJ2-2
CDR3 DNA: TGTGCCAGCAGCTCTCAGTTGGTGAACACCGGGGAGCTGTTTTTT
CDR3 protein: CASSSQLVNTGELFF

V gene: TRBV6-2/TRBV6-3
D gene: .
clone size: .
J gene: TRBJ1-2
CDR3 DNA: TGTGCCAGCAGCGAGAACTCCAGGTCCACCTTC
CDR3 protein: CASSENSRSTF

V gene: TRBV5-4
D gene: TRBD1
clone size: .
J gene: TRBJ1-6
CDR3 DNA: TGTGCCAGCAGCCCAGGGACAGACTATAATTCACCCCTCCACTTT
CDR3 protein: CASSPGTDYNSPLHF

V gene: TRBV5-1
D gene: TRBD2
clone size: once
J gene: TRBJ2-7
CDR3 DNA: TGCGCCAGCAGCCCCGGACTAGCGGGAGCCACTGAGCAGTACTTC
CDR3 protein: CASSPGLAGATEQYF

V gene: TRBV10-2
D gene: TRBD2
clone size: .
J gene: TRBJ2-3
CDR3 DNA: TGCGCCAGCAGCAAGGGGACTAGCGGGTGGGACACAGATACGCAGTATTTT
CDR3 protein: CASSKGTSGWDTDTQYF

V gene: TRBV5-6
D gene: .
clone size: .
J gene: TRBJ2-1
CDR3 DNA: TGTGCCAGCAGCTTGGCGCCCAGAGGGTCCTACAATGAGCAGTTCTTC
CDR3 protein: CASSLAPRGSYNEQFF

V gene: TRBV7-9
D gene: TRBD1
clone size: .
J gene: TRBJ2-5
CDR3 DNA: TGTGCCAGCAGCTTAGCGACAGGGATGGGACGGGAGACCCAGTACTTC
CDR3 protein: CASSLATGMGRETQYF

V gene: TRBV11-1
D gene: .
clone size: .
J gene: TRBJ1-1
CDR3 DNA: TGTGCCAGCAGCTTAGTGACCGCAAAGGGGGCTTTCTTT
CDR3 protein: CASSLVTAKGAFF

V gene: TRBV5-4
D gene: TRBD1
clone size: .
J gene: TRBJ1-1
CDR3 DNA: TGTGCCAGCAGCTGGGCCCTAACACCGGGACAGGGTGAAGCTTTCTTT
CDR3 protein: CASSWALTPGQGEAFF

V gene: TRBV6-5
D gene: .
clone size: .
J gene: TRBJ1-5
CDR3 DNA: TGTGCCAGCAGTTACGACCAGGGGTATCAGCCCCAGCATTTT
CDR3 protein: CASSYDQGYQPQHF

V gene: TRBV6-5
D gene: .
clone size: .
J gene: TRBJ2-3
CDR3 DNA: TGTGCCAGCAGTCTACAGCTTTCTAGCACAGATACGCAGTATTTT
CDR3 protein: CASSLQLSSTDTQYF

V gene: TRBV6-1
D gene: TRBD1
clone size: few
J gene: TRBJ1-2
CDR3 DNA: TGTGCCAGCAGTGAAGGGGGACAGGGGATATATGGCTACACCTTC
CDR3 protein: CASSEGGQGIYGYTF

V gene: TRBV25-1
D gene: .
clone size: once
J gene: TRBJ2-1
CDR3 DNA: TGTGCCAGCAGTGAGGCCGTCATCTGGGGGGCCTACAATGAGCAGTTCTTC
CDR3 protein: CASSEAVIWGAYNEQFF

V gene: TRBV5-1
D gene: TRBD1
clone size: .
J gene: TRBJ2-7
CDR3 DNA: TGCGCCAGCAGCTTTGGACAGGGCGACGAGCAGTACTTC
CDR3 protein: CASSFGQGDEQYF

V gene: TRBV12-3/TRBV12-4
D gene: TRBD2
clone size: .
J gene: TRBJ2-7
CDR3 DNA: TGTGCCAGCACAAAAGGACTAGTTCAGCAGTACTTC
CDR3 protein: CASTKGLVQQYF

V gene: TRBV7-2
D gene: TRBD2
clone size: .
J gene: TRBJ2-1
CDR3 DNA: TGTGCCAGCAGCTTACGGAGCGGGGGTGCGAATGAGCAGTTCTTC
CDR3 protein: CASSLRSGGANEQFF

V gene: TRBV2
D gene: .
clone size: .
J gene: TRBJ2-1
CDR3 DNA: TGTGCCAGCAGTCGCACAGACTACAATGAGCAGTTCTTC
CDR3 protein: CASSRTDYNEQFF

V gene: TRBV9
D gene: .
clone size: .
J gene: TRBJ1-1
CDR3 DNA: TGTGCCAGCAGCGTAGGAGCATTGAACACTGAAGCTTTCTTT
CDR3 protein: CASSVGALNTEAFF

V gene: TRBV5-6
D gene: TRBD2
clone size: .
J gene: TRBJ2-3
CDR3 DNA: TGTGCCAGCAGCTTGACTAGCGGACCCACAGATACGCAGTATTTT
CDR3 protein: CASSLTSGPTDTQYF

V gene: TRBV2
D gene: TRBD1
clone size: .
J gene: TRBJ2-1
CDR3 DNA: TGTGCCAGCAGGGTAAGACAGGGGGCGGTCTACAATGAGCAGTTCTTC
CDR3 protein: CASRVRQGAVYNEQFF

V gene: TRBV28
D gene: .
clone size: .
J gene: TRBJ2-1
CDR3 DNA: TGTGCCAGCAGTTCCCCGGGTAGCGGTTACAATGAGCAGTTCTTC
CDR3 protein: CASSSPGSGYNEQFF

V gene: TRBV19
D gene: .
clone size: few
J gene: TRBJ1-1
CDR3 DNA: TGTGCCAGTATGGAGAGAACTGAAGCTTTCTTT
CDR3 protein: CASMERTEAFF

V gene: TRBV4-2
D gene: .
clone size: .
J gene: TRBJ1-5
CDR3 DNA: TGTGCCAGCAGCCAAGATTTACAGGGCAATCAGCCCCAGCATTTT
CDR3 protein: CASSQDLQGNQPQHF

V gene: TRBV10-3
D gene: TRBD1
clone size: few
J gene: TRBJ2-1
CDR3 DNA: TGTGCCATCAGTTTCCGGGACAGGGGGGGGAATGAGCAGTTCTTC
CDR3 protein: CAISFRDRGGNEQFF

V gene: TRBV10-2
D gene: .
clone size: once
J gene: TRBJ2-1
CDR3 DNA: TGCGCCAGCAGTGAGGGGGGGAGCTCCTACAATGAGCAGTTCTTC
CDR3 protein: CASSEGGSSYNEQFF

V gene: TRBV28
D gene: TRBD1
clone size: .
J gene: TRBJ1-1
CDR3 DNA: TGTGCCAGCAGTCCTCAGGGGGTGAACACTGAAGCTTTCTTT
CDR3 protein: CASSPQGVNTEAFF

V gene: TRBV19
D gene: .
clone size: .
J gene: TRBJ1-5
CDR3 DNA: TGTGCCAGTAGTGCGAGACAGGAAATGGATCAGCCCCAGCATTTT
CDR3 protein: CASSARQEMDQPQHF

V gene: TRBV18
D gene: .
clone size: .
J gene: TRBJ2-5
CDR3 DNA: TGTGCCAGCTCACCCACTTTGGGCCACCAAGAGACCCAGTACTTC
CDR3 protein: CASSPTLGHQETQYF

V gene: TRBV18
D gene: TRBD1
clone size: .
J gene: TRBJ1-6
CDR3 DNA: TGTGCCAGCTCCCGGGACAGGGAGGGGAATTCACCCCTCCACTTT
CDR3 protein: CASSRDREGNSPLHF

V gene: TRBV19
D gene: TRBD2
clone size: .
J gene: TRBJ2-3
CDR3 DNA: TGTGCCAGTAATAGCGGGGGGGCGCGTACGCAGTATTTT
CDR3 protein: CASNSGGARTQYF

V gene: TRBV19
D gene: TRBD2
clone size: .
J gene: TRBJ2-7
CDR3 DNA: TGTGCCAGTAGTCCGGGACTAGGATTCTACGAGCAGTACTTC
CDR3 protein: CASSPGLGFYEQYF

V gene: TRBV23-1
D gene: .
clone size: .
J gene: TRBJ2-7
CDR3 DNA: TGCGCCAGCAGTCAATCGAGAGCCCCGAGCACCTCCTACGAGCAGTACTTC
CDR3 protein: CASSQSRAPSTSYEQYF

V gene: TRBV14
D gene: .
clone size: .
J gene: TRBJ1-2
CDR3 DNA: TGTGCCAGCAGCCAGTGGGACAATGATGGCTACACCTTC
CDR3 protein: CASSQWDNDGYTF